This T cell receptor beta chain was captured in a study of T-cell reconstitution after alpha-beta-depleted transplantation in children. The length of the CDR3 is 15 residues. Trimming left V 5 bases short and J 4 bases short, with 17 bases between. Germline loops: CDR1 SGHVS, CDR2 FNYEAQ. Molecular barcoding with unique molecular identifiers was used for the TCRbeta library. TCRdb analysed the PCR reads with MiXCR anew, one entry per CDR3 protein. The top ten hold about 28% of the sample, which has about 980,000 distinct CDR3 sequences, 25% to 30% seen once. Overall study findings and caveats: Diversity and T-cell counts at one year after transplant derived mostly from new T cells. Recipient T cells and thymic progenitors that survived gave rise to the high TCRbeta diversity observed at day 60 in some patients. Alpha-beta T cells about two months after transplant reportedly derived from several hundred expanded graft clones.

Only a few counts were recorded for this clonotype. Its antigen is still unknown. The source is a boy younger than two who had a stem cell transplant for SCID, so the T cells may come from the graft donor. The material sequenced was PBMCs, mostly from graft donor cells, taken 360 days after TCRalphabeta/CD19-depleted stem cell transplant. The chain recombines TRBV7-6 with TRBJ1-1, with no clear D. The CDR3 spells CASSPQTLLGTEAFF. The CDR3 DNA sequence: TGTGCCAGCAGCCCCCAGACACTGCTAGGCACTGAAGCTTTCTTT.